Following are 2 T cell receptor beta chains from one sample sequenced in a study of blood T cells in healthy people across ages. Combining a sample-barcoded 5' primer with a J-beta primer mix, a second PCR ran for about 6 to 11 cycles. From the 5' RACE reads, TCRdb called clonotypes with MiXCR, one entry per CDR3 protein. The sample yields approximately 2,000,000 distinct CDR3 sequences, approximately 40% seen once. The sample was blood. These receptors all stem from a human donor in good health.

This clonotype has at least ten counts. The chain joins TRBV6-6 to TRBJ1-1; tentatively, D is TRBD1 (6 bases). This CDR3 contains 14 residues. Germline V gene data show CDR1 as MNHNY and CDR2 as SVGAGI (reference sequence). The germline V and J ends were trimmed by 2 bases and 1 base, with 8 bases remaining between them. CDR3 nucleotide sequence: TGTGCCAGCAGTTACGGGGGCGAGAACACTGAAGCTTTCTTT. Its translation: CASSYGGENTEAFF.

The V and J genes are TRBV20-1 and TRBJ1-6; 8 bases align to TRBD1. Germline lookup yields CDR1 DFQATT and CDR2 SNEGSKA (reference sequence). V lost 6 bases to trimming and J lost 3 bases; unmatched junction nucleotides: 10. The CDR3 runs 16 residues. This chain's CDR3 is CSAHPPDRGYNSPLHF. CDR3 nucleotide sequence: TGCAGTGCGCACCCACCTGACAGGGGCTATAATTCACCCCTCCACTTT.